This TCR beta chain was captured in a study of blood T cell repertoires in COVID-19. Across the study: Whether acute or convalescent, the COVID-19 samples came from the United States, Italy and Spain. T cells, B-cell-depleted T cells, or PBMCs supplied cDNA or gDNA.

The ends lost 4 bases at V and 3 bases at J; junction bases unmatched: 5. The length of the CDR3 is 15 residues. Germline V CDR1 and CDR2: SNHLY, FYNNEI. Per the original methods: Estimation of nucleated cell counts was performed using reference gene primer amplification. Profiled with immunoSEQ multiplex PCR; TCRdb holds only in-frame clones, not every one. Clone size and the V and J calls come from that table; the DNA yielded D and trimming. The table lists some 150,000 clones, about four fifths of them singletons. The chain joins TRBV2 to TRBJ2-7; the match to TRBD1 covers 11 bases. The sequence derives from a human donor with acute or convalescent COVID-19. The donor label of this sample is uncertain. The sequenced sample consisted of peripheral blood. The CDR3 sequence is CASSAGTGGFYEQYF. The CDR3 nucleotides read TGTGCCAGCAGTGCCGGGACAGGGGGATTCTACGAGCAGTACTTC. Full variable domain (rest looked up from reference TRBV2 and TRBJ2-7): EPEVTQTPSHQVTQMGQEVILRCVPISNHLYFYWYRQILGQKVEFLVSFYNNEISEKSEIFDDQFSVERPDGSNFTLKIRSTKLEDSAMYFCASSAGTGGFYEQYFGPGTRLTVT.